The rows below give T cell receptor beta chains drawn from one sample of a study of technical replicates of blood from a handful of donors. The protocol was immunoSEQ multiplex PCR, while the TCRdb copy is restricted to in-frame clones and leaves out a portion. The sample lists approximately 45,000 clones; 96% were seen once. Sequenced material: T cells isolated from PBMCs. The receptors shown here come from a human donor in good health. The CDR3 runs from the conserved cysteine through the conserved F or W. Each record gives: V gene, J gene, D gene, CDR3 length, clone size, CDR3 DNA, CDR3 protein. A D gene is named only where the DNA matches it firmly. Clone sizes are given selectively: once, few, many, or a class where the clone is expanded.

v_gene: TRBV4-1
j_gene: TRBJ2-3
d_gene: TRBD1
len: 15
abundance: NA
CDR3nt: TGCGCCAGCAGCCAATTGGACAGGGACGATAATACGCAGTATTTT
CDR3aa: CASSQLDRDDNTQYF

v_gene: TRBV7-8
j_gene: TRBJ1-2
d_gene: NA
len: 14
abundance: NA
CDR3nt: TGTGCCAGCAGCTTAGGAGAGTGGGCTTATGGCTACACCTTC
CDR3aa: CASSLGEWAYGYTF

v_gene: TRBV19
j_gene: TRBJ1-2
d_gene: TRBD1
len: 13
abundance: NA
CDR3nt: TGTGCCAGTAATTCCCAGGGGGACTATGGCTACACCTTC
CDR3aa: CASNSQGDYGYTF

v_gene: TRBV11-3
j_gene: TRBJ2-7
d_gene: NA
len: 16
abundance: once
CDR3nt: TGTGCCAGCAGCTTAGCACCGTCGGTCAATCTCTACGAGCAGTACTTC
CDR3aa: CASSLAPSVNLYEQYF

v_gene: TRBV4-1
j_gene: TRBJ1-1
d_gene: NA
len: 15
abundance: NA
CDR3nt: TGCGCCAGCAGCCAAGTAGGAGTGAGCGACACTGAAGCTTTCTTT
CDR3aa: CASSQVGVSDTEAFF

v_gene: TRBV30
j_gene: TRBJ1-2
d_gene: NA
len: 12
abundance: NA
CDR3nt: TGTGCCTGGAGCGGGAGGGGGGCCGGCTACACCTTC
CDR3aa: CAWSGRGAGYTF

v_gene: TRBV28
j_gene: TRBJ2-7
d_gene: NA
len: 16
abundance: NA
CDR3nt: TGTGCCAGCAGCCCCCCCACTGGCGGGAATTTATACGAGCAGTACTTC
CDR3aa: CASSPPTGGNLYEQYF

v_gene: TRBV10-3
j_gene: TRBJ2-5
d_gene: NA
len: 16
abundance: NA
CDR3nt: TGTGCCATCAGTGAGTCCACGGCCCAGGGCTGGCAGACCCAGTACTTC
CDR3aa: CAISESTAQGWQTQYF

v_gene: TRBV4-3
j_gene: TRBJ2-1
d_gene: TRBD2
len: 14
abundance: NA
CDR3nt: TGCGCCAGCAGCCCACGACTAGCGGGAAATGAGCAGTTCTTC
CDR3aa: CASSPRLAGNEQFF

v_gene: TRBV5-1
j_gene: TRBJ2-5
d_gene: NA
len: 14
abundance: NA
CDR3nt: TGCGCCAGCAGCTTTTTTCTGAGCGGAGGGACCCAGTACTTC
CDR3aa: CASSFFLSGGTQYF

v_gene: TRBV27
j_gene: TRBJ1-3
d_gene: NA
len: 13
abundance: NA
CDR3nt: TGTGCCAGCAGGGGGCTGGTTGGAAACACCATATATTTT
CDR3aa: CASRGLVGNTIYF

v_gene: TRBV7-8
j_gene: TRBJ2-1
d_gene: TRBD1
len: 22
abundance: NA
CDR3nt: TGTGCCAGCAGCTCGCCCCAGGGACAGCTACTCCGGGACACCAGCTCCTACAATGAGCAGTTCTTC
CDR3aa: CASSSPQGQLLRDTSSYNEQFF

v_gene: TRBV5-1
j_gene: TRBJ1-2
d_gene: TRBD1
len: 14
abundance: NA
CDR3nt: TGCGCCAGTACCCGGGACAGGGGAGACTATGGCTACACCTTC
CDR3aa: CASTRDRGDYGYTF

v_gene: TRBV5-6
j_gene: TRBJ1-3
d_gene: NA
len: 16
abundance: NA
CDR3nt: TGTGCCAGCAGCTTGGTAAGGAGCTACTCTGGAAACACCATATATTTT
CDR3aa: CASSLVRSYSGNTIYF

v_gene: TRBV27
j_gene: TRBJ2-2
d_gene: NA
len: 12
abundance: NA
CDR3nt: TGTGCCAGCAGGACAGGAGCCGGGGAGCTGTTTTTT
CDR3aa: CASRTGAGELFF

v_gene: TRBV4-2
j_gene: TRBJ2-1
d_gene: TRBD2
len: 16
abundance: NA
CDR3nt: TGTGCCAGCAGCCAAAGGACTAGCGGGAGTGGAAATGAGCAGTTCTTC
CDR3aa: CASSQRTSGSGNEQFF

v_gene: TRBV2
j_gene: TRBJ2-1
d_gene: TRBD2
len: 18
abundance: NA
CDR3nt: TGTGCCAGCAGTGAATTTGCTAGCGGGAACGTTTACTACAATGAGCAGTTCTTC
CDR3aa: CASSEFASGNVYYNEQFF

v_gene: TRBV7-8
j_gene: TRBJ1-5
d_gene: TRBD1
len: 17
abundance: once
CDR3nt: TGTGCCAGCAGCCTAATGGGACAGATTCATAGCAATCAGCCCCAGCATTTT
CDR3aa: CASSLMGQIHSNQPQHF

v_gene: TRBV5-8
j_gene: TRBJ1-4
d_gene: TRBD1
len: 16
abundance: NA
CDR3nt: TGTGCCAGCAGCGCAGGGACAGGGGTCGTAAATGAAAAACTGTTTTTT
CDR3aa: CASSAGTGVVNEKLFF

v_gene: TRBV25-1
j_gene: TRBJ1-2
d_gene: NA
len: 14
abundance: NA
CDR3nt: TGTGCCAGCAGTGAATGGGGGGACCTCTATGGCTACACCTTC
CDR3aa: CASSEWGDLYGYTF

v_gene: TRBV6-1
j_gene: TRBJ2-2
d_gene: NA
len: 16
abundance: NA
CDR3nt: TGTGCCAGCAGTGAAGGTCTGACAGTTAACACCGGGGAGCTGTTTTTT
CDR3aa: CASSEGLTVNTGELFF

v_gene: TRBV6-5
j_gene: TRBJ1-2
d_gene: TRBD1
len: 16
abundance: once
CDR3nt: TGTGCCAGCAGTTCCTGGACAGGGGGCGTATTGGGAGGCTACACCTTC
CDR3aa: CASSSWTGGVLGGYTF

v_gene: TRBV29-1
j_gene: TRBJ2-1
d_gene: NA
len: 13
abundance: NA
CDR3nt: TGCAGCGTTGAAGATTTAACCTACAATGAGCAGTTCTTC
CDR3aa: CSVEDLTYNEQFF

v_gene: TRBV18
j_gene: TRBJ2-5
d_gene: NA
len: 16
abundance: NA
CDR3nt: TGTGCCAGCTCTCCATACTACTCGAGTTCTCAAGAGACCCAGTACTTC
CDR3aa: CASSPYYSSSQETQYF

v_gene: TRBV9
j_gene: TRBJ2-5
d_gene: NA
len: 14
abundance: NA
CDR3nt: TGTGCCAGCAGCGTGCAGGCCAAAGGAGAGACCCAGTACTTC
CDR3aa: CASSVQAKGETQYF

v_gene: TRBV30
j_gene: TRBJ2-7
d_gene: TRBD2
len: 15
abundance: NA
CDR3nt: TGTGCCTGGACCCTTTCGTGGGAGGGCCACTACGAGCAGTACTTC
CDR3aa: CAWTLSWEGHYEQYF

v_gene: TRBV7-6
j_gene: TRBJ2-7
d_gene: NA
len: 16
abundance: NA
CDR3nt: TGTGCCAGCAGCTTAGGTGAGGGCAGGAGCTCCTACGAGCAGTACTTC
CDR3aa: CASSLGEGRSSYEQYF

v_gene: TRBV25-1
j_gene: TRBJ2-1
d_gene: TRBD1
len: 13
abundance: once
CDR3nt: TGTGCCAGCAGTCCTGTGACAGGGATTGAGCAGTTCTTC
CDR3aa: CASSPVTGIEQFF

v_gene: TRBV19
j_gene: TRBJ2-7
d_gene: TRBD1
len: 14
abundance: NA
CDR3nt: TGTGCCAGTAGTAGGGGACAGGTCGGCTACGAGCAGTACTTC
CDR3aa: CASSRGQVGYEQYF

v_gene: TRBV6-5
j_gene: TRBJ2-5
d_gene: NA
len: 14
abundance: NA
CDR3nt: TGTGCCAGCAGCAATACAGGAACCCAAGAGACCCAGTACTTC
CDR3aa: CASSNTGTQETQYF

v_gene: TRBV5-4
j_gene: TRBJ1-3
d_gene: TRBD1
len: 16
abundance: NA
CDR3nt: TGTGCCAGCAGCTTAGCCCGGGACAGCGCTGGAAACACCATATATTTT
CDR3aa: CASSLARDSAGNTIYF

v_gene: TRBV13
j_gene: TRBJ2-3
d_gene: TRBD2
len: 17
abundance: NA
CDR3nt: TGTGCCAGCAGCTCGGGACTAGCGGGAGTATTTTCACATACGCAGTATTTT
CDR3aa: CASSSGLAGVFSHTQYF

v_gene: TRBV30
j_gene: TRBJ2-1
d_gene: NA
len: 13
abundance: NA
CDR3nt: TGTGCCTGGGTTATCGGGAGAGAGGGTGAGCAGTTCTTC
CDR3aa: CAWVIGREGEQFF

v_gene: TRBV9
j_gene: TRBJ2-2
d_gene: TRBD2
len: 19
abundance: NA
CDR3nt: TGTGCCAGCAGCGTAGGCTGGGGGGCAGCGGGAGGCCAGGCCGGGGAGCTGTTTTTT
CDR3aa: CASSVGWGAAGGQAGELFF

v_gene: TRBV6-5
j_gene: TRBJ2-4
d_gene: NA
len: 12
abundance: NA
CDR3nt: TGTGCCAGCAGTTACTCAGGCGGGGATCAGTACTTC
CDR3aa: CASSYSGGDQYF

v_gene: TRBV27
j_gene: TRBJ2-7
d_gene: NA
len: 13
abundance: once
CDR3nt: TGTGCCAGCAGTATTGGCAACGCCTACGAGCAGTACTTC
CDR3aa: CASSIGNAYEQYF

v_gene: TRBV7-9
j_gene: TRBJ1-2
d_gene: NA
len: 14
abundance: NA
CDR3nt: TGTGCCAGCAGCTTAGGCACAGGACCTTATGGCTACACCTTC
CDR3aa: CASSLGTGPYGYTF

v_gene: TRBV11-3
j_gene: TRBJ1-5
d_gene: NA
len: 12
abundance: NA
CDR3nt: TGTGCCAGCAGCTCGACAGGCGGGTCCCAGCATTTT
CDR3aa: CASSSTGGSQHF

v_gene: TRBV5-5
j_gene: TRBJ1-2
d_gene: NA
len: 12
abundance: NA
CDR3nt: TGTGCCAGCAGTTTCGACATCTATGGCTACACCTTC
CDR3aa: CASSFDIYGYTF

v_gene: TRBV6-1
j_gene: TRBJ1-1
d_gene: NA
len: 14
abundance: NA
CDR3nt: TGTGCCAGCGCCCCAGTGAGGGAGAACACTGAAGCTTTCTTT
CDR3aa: CASAPVRENTEAFF

v_gene: TRBV6-1
j_gene: TRBJ2-7
d_gene: NA
len: 15
abundance: NA
CDR3nt: TGTGCCAGCAGTGAAGCCGTAGGGAGAGGCTACGAGCAGTACTTC
CDR3aa: CASSEAVGRGYEQYF

v_gene: TRBV25-1
j_gene: TRBJ1-5
d_gene: NA
len: 14
abundance: NA
CDR3nt: TGTGCCAGCAGTGAATACCAGGGCTCCCAGCCCCAGCATTTT
CDR3aa: CASSEYQGSQPQHF

v_gene: TRBV11-1
j_gene: TRBJ2-1
d_gene: NA
len: 11
abundance: NA
CDR3nt: TGTGCCAGCAGCCCGGGCAATGAGCAGTTCTTC
CDR3aa: CASSPGNEQFF

v_gene: TRBV6-1
j_gene: TRBJ2-6
d_gene: TRBD2
len: 23
abundance: NA
CDR3nt: TGTGCCAGCAGTGAAGCTACTACAGGGATACTAGCGGGAGGAAGCTCTGGGGCCAACGTCCTGACTTTC
CDR3aa: CASSEATTGILAGGSSGANVLTF

v_gene: TRBV19
j_gene: TRBJ2-1
d_gene: NA
len: 11
abundance: NA
CDR3nt: TGTGCCAGTAGTATAGGTAGTGAGCAGTTCTTC
CDR3aa: CASSIGSEQFF

v_gene: TRBV4-3
j_gene: TRBJ1-1
d_gene: NA
len: 13
abundance: NA
CDR3nt: TGCGCCAGCAGCCAATTAGCAGGGGCCAGGGCTTTCTTT
CDR3aa: CASSQLAGARAFF

v_gene: TRBV27
j_gene: TRBJ2-7
d_gene: NA
len: 12
abundance: NA
CDR3nt: TGTGCCAGCAGTTGGGGCTTAGGCGAGCAGTACTTC
CDR3aa: CASSWGLGEQYF

v_gene: TRBV9
j_gene: TRBJ1-5
d_gene: TRBD1
len: 13
abundance: NA
CDR3nt: TGTGCCAGCAGCAGAGGACAGGTTGAGCCCCAGCATTTT
CDR3aa: CASSRGQVEPQHF

v_gene: TRBV6-5
j_gene: TRBJ2-7
d_gene: NA
len: 15
abundance: few
CDR3nt: TGTGCCAGCAGCCGGTTATCAGGGGAACCCTACGAGCAGTACTTC
CDR3aa: CASSRLSGEPYEQYF

v_gene: TRBV27
j_gene: TRBJ2-1
d_gene: NA
len: 14
abundance: NA
CDR3nt: TGTGCCACCCAGGGTTTGGGGACTTACAATGAGCAGTTCTTC
CDR3aa: CATQGLGTYNEQFF

v_gene: TRBV19
j_gene: TRBJ2-5
d_gene: TRBD1
len: 15
abundance: NA
CDR3nt: TGTGCCAGTACCGACTACCGGGACAGGGAAGAGACCCAGTACTTC
CDR3aa: CASTDYRDREETQYF